The 18 T cell receptor beta chains in this list originate from one sample, sequenced in a study of response to subunit inactivated influenza vaccine. TCRdb redid the calling of the RT-PCR reads with MiXCR, one entry per CDR3 protein. The sample lists under 200,000 distinct CDR3 sequences, approximately 12% occurring once. The same sample was also used in a study of T cells expressing NK-cell markers. As that study records: It was by 5'RACE template switching with UMIs that TCR beta cDNA was made.

The sequencing used CD8+ T cells sorted from PBMCs, collected 11 to 12 days after vaccination. Source of these receptors: a man aged 45-65 years who received an inactivated influenza vaccine.

The V and J genes are TRBV6-6 and TRBJ2-5; possibly TRBD2 for D (6 bases). The CDR3 contains 12 residues. V was clipped by 0 bases and J by 12 bases, with 11 bases between them. Looked up from germline, CDR1 is MNHNY and CDR2 is SVGAGI (reference sequence). The CDR3 loop is CASSYSRREEYF. DNA for the CDR3: TGTGCCAGCAGTTACTCAAGAAGGGAGGAGTACTTC.

This clonotype was detected only a few times. J is TRBJ2-5 and V is TRBV25-1; tentatively, D is TRBD2 (6 bases). Germline V gene sequence: CDR1 MGHDK, CDR2 SYGVNS. This CDR3 contains 16 residues. With 1 base removed from V and 2 bases from J, the gap between germline ends came to 14 bases. The CDR3 is CASSEFAGILQETQYF. As DNA, the CDR3 is TGTGCCAGCAGTGAATTCGCGGGAATCCTACAAGAGACCCAGTACTTC. Drawing the rest from reference TRBV25-1 and TRBJ2-5, the complete variable domain is EADIYQTPRYLVIGTGKKITLECSQTMGHDKMYWYQQDPGMELHLIHYSYGVNSTEKGDLSSESTVSRIRTEHFPLTLESARPSHTSQYLCASSEFAGILQETQYFGPGTRLLVL.

This chain uses TRBV7-3 with TRBJ2-5, with D perhaps assigned TRBD1 or TRBD2 (5 bases each). The CDR3 runs to 16 residues. Germline assignment: CDR1 SGHTA and CDR2 FQGTGA. V was pared by 3 bases and J by 2 bases, with 16 bases between. CDR3 nucleotide sequence: TGTGCCAGCAGCTTGGGGGAGAGACAGCTTCAAGAGACCCAGTACTTC. It codes for CASSLGERQLQETQYF.

This clonotype was detected ten times or more. CDR3 amino acids: CASSYGQGIDTQYF. For the CDR3, the DNA is TGCGCCAGCAGCTACGGACAGGGCATAGATACGCAGTATTTT. The chain links TRBV5-1 to TRBJ2-3; 8 nucleotides match TRBD1. Germline CDR1 is SGHRS and CDR2 is YFSETQ. The CDR3 contains 14 residues. The junction had 5 bases not matched to a gene; V was cut back by 3 bases and J by 5 bases.

The chain carries TRBV5-5 and TRBJ2-3, with 13 positions matching TRBD2. Germline-derived CDR1 and CDR2 are SGHKS and YYEKEE (reference sequence). Losses at the gene ends were 3 bases for V and 5 bases for J; bases not matched to a gene: 12. The CDR3 runs to 18 residues. This CDR3 reads CASSSYLRTSGGLDTQYF. The CDR3 nucleotides are TGTGCCAGCAGCTCCTACCTGAGGACTAGCGGGGGATTAGATACGCAGTATTTT.

The genes are TRBV7-9 and TRBJ2-1; D is undetermined. The CDR3 totals 13 residues. The V end lost 1 base, the J end lost 6 bases, and 7 bases lay between the germline ends. Germline V gene sequence: CDR1 SEHNR, CDR2 FQNEAQ (reference sequence). The chain's CDR3 is CASSLGLRNEQFF. As DNA, the CDR3 is TGTGCCAGCAGCTTAGGACTCCGCAATGAGCAGTTCTTC. Drawing the rest from reference TRBV7-9 and TRBJ2-1, the complete variable domain is DTGVSQNPRHKITKRGQNVTFRCDPISEHNRLYWYRQTLGQGPEFLTYFQNEAQLEKSRLLSDRFSAERPKGSFSTLEIQRTEQGDSAMYLCASSLGLRNEQFFGPGTRLTVL.

V and J are TRBV4-3 and TRBJ1-4, with D perhaps matching TRBD1 (5 bases). Looked up from germline, CDR1 is LGHNA and CDR2 is YSLEER. The CDR3 consists of 17 residues. V shed 0 bases and J shed 7 bases, with 18 bases lying between them. In DNA, the CDR3 is TGCGCCAGCAGCCAAGAAAGGGGTCCGCCTGAGGTTGAAAAACTGTTTTTT. It specifies CASSQERGPPEVEKLFF.

This clonotype was observed a handful of times. V usage is TRBV28 and J usage is TRBJ2-7; maybe TRBD2 (6 bases). Germline V gives CDR1 MDHEN, CDR2 SYDVKM. This CDR3 contains 14 residues. V lost 3 bases, J lost 4 bases, and 13 bases lay in between. In DNA form, the CDR3 reads TGTGCCAGCAGTTTTAGGCGGGAATTATACGAGCAGTACTTC. It yields the protein CASSFRRELYEQYF.

This sequence joins TRBV6-2 or TRBV6-3 and TRBJ1-5; D is possibly TRBD1 (6 bases). This CDR3 has 15 amino acids. Germline loops: CDR1 MNHEY, CDR2 SVGEGT. With 6 bases removed from V and 3 bases from J, the gap between germline ends came to 15 bases. The CDR3 DNA is TGTGCCAGCAGCCCCGGGGGCCCGGCCAATCAGCCCCAGCATTTT. This codes for CASSPGGPANQPQHF.

This chain uses TRBV11-2 with TRBJ1-5, with D tentatively TRBD1 (6 bases). Germline CDR1 SGHAT, CDR2 FQNNGV. With 6 bases removed from V and 2 bases from J, the gap between germline ends came to 14 bases. This CDR3 region has 15 residues. The CDR3 coding sequence is TGTGCCAGCAGTCAGGGGTATGAGGGCAATCAGCCCCAGCATTTT. Residues: CASSQGYEGNQPQHF.

The sample holds a few counts of this clonotype. The chain is built from TRBV11-2 and TRBJ1-2; D gene ambiguous. The CDR3 totals 14 residues. Germline CDR1 reads SGHAT; CDR2 reads FQNNGV. V was shortened by 3 bases and J by 6 bases, with 14 bases between the two germline ends. The CDR3 here is CASSLVTPLDGYTF. Here the CDR3 DNA reads TGTGCCAGCAGCTTGGTTACACCATTGGATGGCTACACCTTC. The entire variable domain, with the rest obtained from reference TRBV11-2 and TRBJ1-2, is as follows: EAGVAQSPRYKIIEKRQSVAFWCNPISGHATLYWYQQILGQGPKLLIQFQNNGVVDDSQLPKDRFSAERLKGVDSTLKIQPAKLEDSAVYLCASSLVTPLDGYTFGSGTRLTVV.

The chain is built from TRBV28 and TRBJ2-7, with 7 bases matching TRBD1. The CDR3 totals 15 residues. With 4 bases clipped from V and 4 bases from J, the junction kept 10 bases outside the gene matches. The germline CDR1 and CDR2 sequences are MDHEN and SYDVKM. The CDR3 spells CASSSTHRGRYEQYF. CDR3 in DNA: TGTGCCAGCAGTTCAACGCACAGGGGAAGGTACGAGCAGTACTTC.

This clonotype has more than one count but fewer than ten. This chain uses TRBV27 with TRBJ1-5; 11 positions match TRBD1. V dropped 5 bases and J dropped 4; count of bases not matched to a gene: 4. Germline V CDR1 and CDR2: MNHEY, SMNVEV (reference sequence). There are 15 residues in the CDR3. This CDR3 reads CASSTGTGGNQPQHF. For the CDR3, the DNA is TGTGCCAGCAGTACCGGGACAGGGGGTAATCAGCCCCAGCATTTT.

The J gene is TRBJ1-2, the V gene TRBV4-2; D might be TRBD1 (5 bases). The CDR3 totals 13 residues. Germline CDR1 is LGHNA and CDR2 is YNFKEQ. Trimming cost V 1 base and J 11 bases, with 14 bases left between them. For the CDR3, the DNA is TGTGCCAGCAGCCAAGGAGGGGCAGGGCCGTACACCTTC. Its protein is CASSQGGAGPYTF.

The V and J genes are TRBV5-6 and TRBJ1-1; 9 nucleotides align to TRBD1. There are 14 residues in the CDR3. Germline V lookup: CDR1 SGHDT, CDR2 YYEEEE. J gave up 4 bases and V 4 bases, and 5 bases lay outside the gene matches. The CDR3 DNA is TGTGCCAGCAGCCTGGGACAGGGAAGCACTGAAGCTTTCTTT. Amino acid sequence: CASSLGQGSTEAFF.

This sequence joins TRBV7-9 and TRBJ2-2; D gene unclear. Germline assignment: CDR1 SEHNR and CDR2 FQNEAQ (reference sequence). V dropped 1 base and J dropped 5 bases, with 11 bases sitting between them. This CDR3 is 15 amino acids long. The CDR3 region has the DNA TGTGCCAGCAGCTTAGGACCTGCGAGGACCGGGGAGCTGTTTTTT. This gives the protein CASSLGPARTGELFF.

This clonotype was found a few times. The chain uses TRBV20-1 and TRBJ2-2, with 10 bases identical to TRBD2. This CDR3 contains 15 residues. V lost 5 bases to trimming and J lost 5 bases; unmatched junction nucleotides: 8. Looked up from germline, CDR1 is DFQATT and CDR2 is SNEGSKA (reference sequence). CDR3 loop: CSADLAGVGTGELFF. The CDR3 nucleotides are TGCAGTGCTGACCTAGCGGGAGTGGGAACCGGGGAGCTGTTTTTT.

Only a few counts were recorded for this clonotype. V gene TRBV12-3 or TRBV12-4 combines with J gene TRBJ2-6; D gene unclear. The CDR3 is 15 amino acids. The V end lost 7 bases, the J end lost 1 base, and 11 bases lay between the germline ends. This CDR3 is CASKPPRSGANVLTF. In nucleotides, the CDR3 is TGTGCCAGCAAACCGCCGCGTTCTGGGGCCAACGTCCTGACTTTC.